This passage covers 29 T cell receptor beta chains from one sample sequenced in a study of early T cells in non-severe SARS-CoV-2 infection. TCRdb ran MiXCR on the 5' RACE reads and lists one entry per CDR3 protein. The sample yields tens of thousands of distinct CDR3 sequences, around 13% seen once. Sequencing used whole blood. The receptors here all came from an adult who was a healthcare worker with PCR-confirmed SARS-CoV-2 infection or an uninfected control (not recorded which).

The rearrangement joins TRBV4-1 to TRBJ2-4, with TRBD1 matching over 10 bases. The length of the CDR3 is 19 residues. Germline trimming cut 3 bases from V and 1 base from J; bases unmatched to any gene: 12. Germline V CDR1 and CDR2: MGHRA, YSYEKL. The CDR3 DNA is TGCGCCAGCAGCCAGGCACCTGTGACAGGGGGCATCGCCAAAAACATTCAGTACTTC. As protein: CASSQAPVTGGIAKNIQYF.

This clonotype was counted ten times or more. The J gene is TRBJ2-1, the V gene TRBV11-2; perhaps TRBD2 as D (6 bases). Per germline, CDR1 SGHAT and CDR2 FQNNGV. The CDR3 is made up of 15 amino acids. The V gene lost 3 bases and the J gene lost 0 bases, with 9 bases spanning the gap. The DNA of the CDR3 is TGTGCCAGCAGCTTGACAGCGGGCTCCTACAATGAGCAGTTCTTC. Translation: CASSLTAGSYNEQFF.

This clonotype was seen ten or more times. This chain joins TRBV6-6 and TRBJ2-1; 12 bases are shared with TRBD2. J was trimmed by 5 bases and V by 5 bases; bases with no gene match: 7. CDR1 is MNHNY and CDR2 is SVGAGI in the germline V gene (reference sequence). CDR3 length: 16 residues. This CDR3 is CASSLAGGRYHNEQFF. The CDR3, as DNA: TGTGCCAGCAGTCTAGCGGGAGGGCGCTACCACAATGAGCAGTTCTTC.

The gene calls are TRBV3-1 and TRBJ2-1, with 10 positions matching TRBD2. Germline V lookup: CDR1 LGHDT, CDR2 YNNKEL (reference sequence). The J segment lost 9 bases and the V segment lost 6 bases, leaving 8 bases of the junction unmatched. The CDR3 is 14 amino acids. CDR3 in DNA: TGTGCCAGCAGGAAAGCGGGAGGGCCTTTTGAGCAGTTCTTC. It translates to CASRKAGGPFEQFF.

This clonotype has a count of ten or more. The chain uses TRBV10-3 and TRBJ2-3; 8 bases are shared with TRBD2. CDR3 length equals 13 residues. CDR1 and CDR2 (germline): ENHRY, SYGVKD. V gave up 8 bases and J gave up 0 bases; unmatched junction bases: 1. CDR3 sequence: CAIRGGSTDTQYF. CDR3 DNA: TGTGCCATCCGGGGGGGAAGCACAGATACGCAGTATTTT.

This clonotype has at least ten counts. This chain uses TRBV20-1 with TRBJ1-5; D is perhaps TRBD1 (5 bases). Per germline, CDR1 DFQATT and CDR2 SNEGSKA (reference sequence). Deletions cut 3 bases from V and 4 bases from J, with 22 bases between. This CDR3 comprises 17 residues. Here the CDR3 DNA reads TGCAGTGCTAGGAATCAGGGAATCAATCGGAAGAATCAGCCCCAGCATTTT. Amino acids: CSARNQGINRKNQPQHF.

This clonotype occurred many times. CDR3 sequence reads: CASSLPTGETYGYTF. DNA of the CDR3: TGTGCCAGCAGTTTACCGACAGGAGAAACCTATGGCTACACCTTC. The gene calls are TRBV12-3 or TRBV12-4 and TRBJ1-2, with a possible D match to TRBD1 (6 bases). The CDR3 runs to 15 residues. Trimming shortened V by 2 bases and J by 4 bases, and 14 bases separated the two germline ends.

This clonotype was counted only a few times. The chain uses TRBV4-1 and TRBJ2-1; no clear D. The CDR3 length is 18 residues. Trimming removed 2 bases at V and 4 bases at J, with 21 bases between. The germline V gene has CDR1 MGHRA and CDR2 YSYEKL. DNA of the CDR3: TGCGCCAGCAGCCAATGGGTCCCCCTCCCTAACAGATACAATGAGCAGTTCTTC. Residues: CASSQWVPLPNRYNEQFF.

The chain links TRBV20-1 to TRBJ2-7, with D uncertain. V gave up 1 base and J gave up 0 bases, with 4 bases separating them. The CDR3 covers 12 residues. The germline V gene has CDR1 DFQATT and CDR2 SNEGSKA (reference sequence). The CDR3 spells CSARVSSYEQYF. CDR3 coding DNA: TGCAGTGCTAGAGTTAGCTCCTACGAGCAGTACTTC.

The gene calls are TRBV10-2 and TRBJ1-5, with 10 nucleotides matching TRBD1. CDR1 and CDR2 from the germline V gene are WSHSY and SAAADI. CDR3 size: 16 residues. V lost 2 bases, J lost 3 bases, and 4 bases stayed unmatched. CDR3 in amino acids: CASSELDRGTNQPQHF. DNA for the CDR3: TGCGCCAGCAGTGAGCTGGACAGGGGGACCAATCAGCCCCAGCATTTT.

This clonotype was observed many times. CDR3: CSARDPNGTGGFFHNSPLHF. CDR3 nucleotide sequence: TGCAGTGCTAGAGATCCTAATGGGACAGGGGGCTTCTTCCATAATTCACCCCTCCACTTT. The rearrangement links TRBV20-1 to TRBJ1-6; 12 bases agree with TRBD1. This CDR3 contains 20 residues. Germline values: CDR1 DFQATT, CDR2 SNEGSKA (reference sequence). The V gene end was trimmed by 0 bases and the J gene end by 5 bases; junction bases not matched to a gene: 14.

V usage is TRBV5-1 and J usage is TRBJ2-1; D gene unclear. This CDR3 is built from 12 residues. The germline V gene encodes CDR1 SGHRS and CDR2 YFSETQ. Trimming stripped 4 bases from V and 7 bases from J, with 9 bases between. CDR3 DNA: TGCGCCAGCAGCCCTAACGTTAATGAGCAGTTCTTC. This encodes CASSPNVNEQFF.

V usage is TRBV7-6 and J usage is TRBJ2-1, with TRBD1 matching 9 bases. V was pared by 5 bases and J by 4 bases, with 6 bases of the junction left unmatched. The germline V gene encodes CDR1 SGHVS and CDR2 FNYEAQ. The CDR3 spans 15 residues. The CDR3 loop reads CASSPDRGTYNEQFF. CDR3 coding DNA: TGTGCCAGCAGCCCCGACAGGGGGACTTACAATGAGCAGTTCTTC.

V and J are TRBV10-2 and TRBJ2-3, with D perhaps TRBD1 (6 bases). CDR1 is WSHSY, CDR2 SAAADI, per germline. The CDR3 is 12 amino acids. V was cut by 4 bases and J by 5 bases, with 7 bases left in between. The CDR3 loop is CASSVGGDTQYF. Here the CDR3 DNA reads TGCGCCAGCAGTGTAGGGGGAGATACGCAGTATTTT.

This clonotype was counted between two and nine times. The chain carries TRBV7-9 and TRBJ1-4; D ambiguous. Germline V gives CDR1 SEHNR, CDR2 FQNEAQ (reference sequence). The CDR3 extends over 10 amino acids. The CDR3: CGAGDEKLFF. The DNA for the CDR3 is TGTGGGGCAGGCGATGAAAAACTGTTTTTT.

The genes are TRBV28 and TRBJ1-2; no reliable D call. Trimming took 5 bases from V and 1 from J, leaving 5 bases between them. The CDR3 has 12 residues. Germline CDR1 and CDR2: MDHEN and SYDVKM. CDR3 region: CASSGFNYGYTF. The CDR3 region has the DNA TGTGCCAGCAGTGGCTTTAACTATGGCTACACCTTC.

This clonotype was found a few times. V is TRBV29-1 and J is TRBJ2-1; 7 nucleotides align to TRBD1. From germline, CDR1 is SQVTM and CDR2 ANQGSEA. Germline trimming cut 5 bases from V and 8 bases from J; bases unmatched to any gene: 3. The CDR3 totals 11 residues. CDR3 in amino acids: CSVSDRDEQFF. The DNA for the CDR3 is TGCAGCGTTTCCGACAGGGATGAGCAGTTCTTC.

This clonotype was counted many times. The rearrangement uses TRBV19 and TRBJ2-1; 14 bases match TRBD2. Trimming cost V 2 bases and J 9 bases; bases outside gene matches: 6. Looked up from germline, CDR1 is LNHDA and CDR2 is SQIVND (reference sequence). CDR3 length: 16 residues. The CDR3 reads CASSIRGTSGSGEQFF. The DNA of the CDR3 is TGTGCCAGTAGTATAAGGGGGACTAGCGGGAGTGGTGAGCAGTTCTTC.

In its sample, this clonotype was seen many times. This chain links TRBV10-1 with TRBJ2-6; no clear D. The V gene lost 4 bases and the J gene lost 2 bases, with 3 bases spanning the gap. Germline CDR1 WNHNN, CDR2 SYGVQD (reference sequence). The CDR3 runs to 13 residues. CDR3 DNA: TGCGCCAGCAGTGGGCCTGGGGCCAACGTCCTGACTTTC. It translates to CASSGPGANVLTF.

This clonotype was seen only a few times. V and J are TRBV3-1 and TRBJ2-7; D remains unclear. There are 13 residues in the CDR3. Per germline, CDR1 LGHDT and CDR2 YNNKEL (reference sequence). Trimming cost V 2 bases and J 5 bases, with 10 bases left between them. The CDR3 sequence: CASSQSDGHEQYF. CDR3 bases: TGTGCCAGCAGCCAATCGGACGGGCACGAGCAGTACTTC.

The chain combines TRBV10-3 with TRBJ1-6; 7 bases match TRBD1. After removal of 10 bases from V and 8 bases from J, the junction contained 5 bases not matched to a gene. The CDR3 covers 12 residues. From germline, CDR1 is ENHRY and CDR2 SYGVKD. CDR3: CATKGTDSPLHF. CDR3 DNA: TGTGCCACCAAGGGGACAGATTCACCCCTCCACTTT.

The chain is built from TRBV2 and TRBJ2-1, with D perhaps matching TRBD1 (6 bases). The CDR3 has 17 amino acids. From germline, CDR1 is SNHLY and CDR2 FYNNEI. Between the trimmed V and J ends, which lost 5 bases and 0 bases, there was a span of 17 bases. The CDR3 reads CASSKDLQGPSYNEQFF. DNA of the CDR3: TGTGCCAGCAGTAAGGACCTACAGGGCCCCTCCTACAATGAGCAGTTCTTC.

This clonotype was counted between two and nine times. The rearrangement links TRBV29-1 to TRBJ2-7, with D possibly matching TRBD2 (5 bases). CDR3 size: 14 residues. Germline V gives CDR1 SQVTM, CDR2 ANQGSEA. Trimming took 4 bases from V and 0 from J, leaving 13 bases between them. In DNA, the CDR3 is TGCAGCGTTGTTGACCCGGCGGGCTCCTACGAGCAGTACTTC. The encoded protein is CSVVDPAGSYEQYF.

The chain combines TRBV7-8 with TRBJ1-6; D may be TRBD1 (5 bases). Germline-derived CDR1 and CDR2 are SGHVS and FQNEAQ. Trimming left V 1 base short and J 10 bases short, with 11 bases between. The CDR3 runs to 14 residues. The CDR3: CASSLVGADSPLHF. The CDR3 DNA sequence: TGTGCCAGCAGCTTAGTCGGGGCCGACTCACCCCTCCACTTT.

A few counts support this clonotype. The chain employs TRBV7-2 and TRBJ2-7; 9 nucleotides align to TRBD2. Germline values: CDR1 SGHTA, CDR2 FQGNSA. The CDR3 runs 15 residues. Unmatched junction bases numbered 7, after V lost 4 bases and J lost 3 bases. The DNA for the CDR3 is TGTGCCAGCAGCTCTAGTAGCGGGGGAAGCTACGAGCAGTACTTC. Translated, it gives CASSSSSGGSYEQYF.

This clonotype was observed at least ten times. The V call is TRBV6-2 or TRBV6-3, the J call TRBJ2-5, with 11 bases lining up with TRBD2. The CDR3 sequence is 15 residues long. Trimming cost V 6 bases and J 2 bases; bases outside gene matches: 5. CDR1 and CDR2 from the germline V gene are MNHEY and SVGEGT. CDR3 sequence: CASRPGLAAQETQYF. The CDR3 bases are TGTGCCAGCAGACCGGGACTAGCGGCTCAAGAGACCCAGTACTTC.

In this sample, this clonotype turned up many times. The V call is TRBV20-1, the J call TRBJ1-2, with 7 bases that match TRBD1. The CDR3 loop spans 14 amino acids. Unmatched junction bases numbered 7, after V lost 0 bases and J lost 6 bases. Germline values: CDR1 DFQATT, CDR2 SNEGSKA (reference sequence). The CDR3 DNA follows: TGCAGTGCTAGAGAACAGGGGAGGATGGATGGCTACACCTTC. It encodes CSAREQGRMDGYTF.

This clonotype is deemed medium-sized (0.01 to 0.1%). The chain carries TRBV29-1 and TRBJ2-4; D is ambiguous. This CDR3 has 12 residues. The germline CDR1 and CDR2 sequences are SQVTM and ANQGSEA. V was clipped by 5 bases and J by 7 bases, with 12 bases between them. This CDR3 reads CSVSAATNIQYF. For the CDR3, the DNA is TGCAGCGTTTCGGCAGCAACTAACATTCAGTACTTC.

This clonotype was seen at least ten times. This rearrangement joins TRBV7-9 to TRBJ1-1; 7 nucleotides agree with TRBD1. Trimming removed 7 bases from V and 10 bases from J; junction bases left unmatched: 9. This CDR3 is 12 amino acids long. Germline loops: CDR1 SEHNR, CDR2 FQNEAQ (reference sequence). The chain's CDR3 is CASTENRGPAFF. CDR3 coding DNA: TGTGCCAGCACCGAAAACAGGGGCCCAGCTTTCTTT.